This T cell receptor (beta chain) derives from a study of cytomegalovirus exposure and HLA in healthy donors (dated by TCRdb to the late 2010s). Regarding the research as a whole: The roughly 670 repertoires of the first cohort and the roughly 120 validation repertoires were produced on the same platform, according to a later analysis. The study was designed to test whether signatures of past pathogen exposure could be identified by cataloging public T cell receptors. Besides the first cohort of under 700 subjects, a separate validation cohort made up of roughly 120 different subjects was used. To predict cytomegalovirus infection status, the study combined high-throughput TCR immunosequencing, statistical association of individual TCRs with disease status, and machine learning.

Receptors were amplified or captured by the immunoSEQ multiplex PCR assay. Under the source paper's analysis protocol: A statistical classification framework was built to diagnose cytomegalovirus status from the catalog of TCR beta chain sequences. TCRdb stores this immuneACCESS table with in-frame sequences only. Part of the clones is absent; in the studies checked, under half of the shortfall reflects unresolved V genes, and no reason is known for the rest. The V and J calls and clone size were taken over from that table, and D and trimming were inferred from the DNA. The sample table holds 200,000 to 250,000 clones, of which approximately 87% were seen once. Less than 3% of the sample is held by the ten biggest clonotypes. Separate from the roughly 700-subject first cohort, the validation cohort of 90 to 150 subjects was the group to which the donors belonged. The paper as a whole reports these results and caveats: In both the original and validation cohorts, the classifier was reported to diagnose cytomegalovirus status with high specificity and sensitivity. A later analysis had no HLA typing for the validation cohort, so co-occurrence there was scored across all 120 or so repertoires. The study gave a list of more than 150 TCR beta chains associated with cytomegalovirus. According to the authors, the approach could potentially be generalized to other disease states and immunological phenotypes. Of the cluster scores, 85% to 95% were above 0 in a later analysis, which found that TCRs clustered in the first cohort also tended to co-occur in the 120 validation repertoires. A few of the identified cytomegalovirus-associated TCR beta chains were confirmed in vitro to be specific for cytomegalovirus antigens. Most TCR sequences were observed very rarely across donors, whereas some public TCRs were present in many individuals.

Comment on this clone: There is no known antigen for this receptor. No base qualities exist here, and no much larger clone lies one base off it.

The sample taken for sequencing was PBMCs. This receptor was taken from a man aged 18 to 30 in good health and CMV-seronegative.

The bases read TGTGCCAGCAGCTGGGACGGGGGGACCCAGTACTTC. Translation gives CASSWDGGTQYF. The rearrangement joined TRBV7-2 to TRBJ2-5, with a tentative D gene TRBD2 over 6 matching bases. The CDR3 runs 12 residues from the cysteine to the phenylalanine. The entry retains the CDR3 DNA only, 36 bases that are in frame from base 1. According to the germline V gene, CDR1 reads SGHTA and CDR2 reads FQGNSA. At the junction V is shortened by 4 bases and J by 7 bases, with 10 bases in between.